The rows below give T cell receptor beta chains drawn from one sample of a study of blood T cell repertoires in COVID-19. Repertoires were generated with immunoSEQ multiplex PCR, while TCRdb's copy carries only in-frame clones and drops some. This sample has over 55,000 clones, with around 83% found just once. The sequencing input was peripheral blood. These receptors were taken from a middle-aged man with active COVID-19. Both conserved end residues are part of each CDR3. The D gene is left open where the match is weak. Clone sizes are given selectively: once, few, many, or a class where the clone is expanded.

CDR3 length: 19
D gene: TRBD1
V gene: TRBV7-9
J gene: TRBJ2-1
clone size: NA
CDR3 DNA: TGTGCCAGCAGCTTAGCGTCATATGGGGGGACAGGCCTATACAATGAGCAGTTCTTC
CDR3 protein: CASSLASYGGTGLYNEQFF

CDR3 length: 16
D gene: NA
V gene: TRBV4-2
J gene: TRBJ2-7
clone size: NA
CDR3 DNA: TGTGCCAGCAGCCGCGCCACAGGAACCTACTCCTACGAGCAGTACTTC
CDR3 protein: CASSRATGTYSYEQYF

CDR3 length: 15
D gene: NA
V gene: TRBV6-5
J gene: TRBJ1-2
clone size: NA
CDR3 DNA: TGTGCCAGCAGTCCTACAGGGTTCTCTAACTATGGCTACACCTTC
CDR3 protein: CASSPTGFSNYGYTF

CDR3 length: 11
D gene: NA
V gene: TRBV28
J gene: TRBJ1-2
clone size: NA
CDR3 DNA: TGTGCCAGCAGTTGGAGGGATGGTTACACCTTC
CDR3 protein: CASSWRDGYTF

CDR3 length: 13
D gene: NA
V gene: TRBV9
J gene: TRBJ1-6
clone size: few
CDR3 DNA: TGTGCCAGCAGCACCTCGGACGGGGTGCCCCTCCACTTT
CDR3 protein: CASSTSDGVPLHF

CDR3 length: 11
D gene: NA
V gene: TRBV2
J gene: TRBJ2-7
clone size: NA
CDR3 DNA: TGTGCCAGCAGTGACACCTACGAGCAGTACTTC
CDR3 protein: CASSDTYEQYF

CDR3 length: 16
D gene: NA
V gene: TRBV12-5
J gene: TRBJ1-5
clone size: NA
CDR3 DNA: TGTGCTAGTGGTTTGGGGGGCCTATATAGCAATCAGCCCCAGCATTTT
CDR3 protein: CASGLGGLYSNQPQHF

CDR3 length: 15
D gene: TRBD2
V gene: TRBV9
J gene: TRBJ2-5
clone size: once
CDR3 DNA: TGTGCCAGCAGCGCTAATCTAGCGGGGGTAGAGACCCAGTACTTC
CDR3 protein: CASSANLAGVETQYF

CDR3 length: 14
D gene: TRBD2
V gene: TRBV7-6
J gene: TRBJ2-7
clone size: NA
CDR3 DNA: TGTGCCAGCAGCTTAGGGGGCGGGGGAGGCGAGCAGTACTTC
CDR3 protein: CASSLGGGGGEQYF

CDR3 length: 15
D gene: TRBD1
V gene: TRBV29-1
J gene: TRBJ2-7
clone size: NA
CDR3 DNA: TGCAGCGTTGAAGATTTGGGGACAGGGGACTACGAGCAGTACTTC
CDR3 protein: CSVEDLGTGDYEQYF

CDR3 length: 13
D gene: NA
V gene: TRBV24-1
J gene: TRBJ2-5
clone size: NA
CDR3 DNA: TGTGCCACCAGTGATCTCCTTAAAGAGACCCAGTACTTC
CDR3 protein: CATSDLLKETQYF

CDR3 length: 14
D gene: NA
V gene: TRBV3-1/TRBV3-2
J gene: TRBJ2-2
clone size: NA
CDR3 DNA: TGTGCCAGCACCGACTTGGGGAACACCGGGGAGCTGTTTTTT
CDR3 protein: CASTDLGNTGELFF

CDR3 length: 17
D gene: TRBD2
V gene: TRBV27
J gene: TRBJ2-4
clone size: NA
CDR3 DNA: TGTGCCAGCAGTTCGGGACTAGCGGGAGTTGGGTCACACATTCAGTACTTC
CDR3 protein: CASSSGLAGVGSHIQYF

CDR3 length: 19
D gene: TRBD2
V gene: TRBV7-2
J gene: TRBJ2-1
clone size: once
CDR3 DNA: TGTGCCAGCAGCTTAGATGGGGGGACTAGCGGGGCCCCGAAGAATGAGCAGTTCTTC
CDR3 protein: CASSLDGGTSGAPKNEQFF

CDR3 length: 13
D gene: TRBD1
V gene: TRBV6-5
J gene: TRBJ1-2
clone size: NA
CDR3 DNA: TGTGCCAGCAGTTATACAGGGGGCTATGGCTACACCTTC
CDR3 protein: CASSYTGGYGYTF

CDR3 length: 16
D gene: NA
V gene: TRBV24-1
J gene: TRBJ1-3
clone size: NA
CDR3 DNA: TGTGCCACCCGCCGGGTCCCCACCGATGTTGGAAACACCATATATTTT
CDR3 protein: CATRRVPTDVGNTIYF

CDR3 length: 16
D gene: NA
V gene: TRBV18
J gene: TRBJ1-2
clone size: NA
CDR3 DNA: TGTGCCAGCTCACCGCCGCCATACAGGGAACCCTATGGCTACACCTTC
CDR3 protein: CASSPPPYREPYGYTF

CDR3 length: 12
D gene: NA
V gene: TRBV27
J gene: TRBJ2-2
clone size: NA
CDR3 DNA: TGTGCCAGCAATGGGAGGACCGGGGAGCTGTTTTTT
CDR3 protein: CASNGRTGELFF

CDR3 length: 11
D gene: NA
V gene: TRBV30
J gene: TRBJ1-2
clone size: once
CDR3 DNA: TGTGCCTGGAGTGTAGCAGGCGATAAGACCTTC
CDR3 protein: CAWSVAGDKTF

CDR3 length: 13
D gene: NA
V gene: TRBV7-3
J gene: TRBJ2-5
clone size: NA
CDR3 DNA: TGTGCCAGCAGCTTACGGGATCAAGAGACCCAGTACTTC
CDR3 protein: CASSLRDQETQYF

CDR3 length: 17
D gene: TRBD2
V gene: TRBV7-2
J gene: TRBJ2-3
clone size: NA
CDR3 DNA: TGTGCCAGCAGCTTAGCGACTAGCGGGGGGGCCTATAGTACGCAGTATTTT
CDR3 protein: CASSLATSGGAYSTQYF

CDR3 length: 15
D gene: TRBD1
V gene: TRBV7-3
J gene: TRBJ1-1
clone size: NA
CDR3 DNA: TGTGCCAGCAGCTTAACGGGACAGCTCCACACTGAAGCTTTCTTT
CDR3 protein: CASSLTGQLHTEAFF

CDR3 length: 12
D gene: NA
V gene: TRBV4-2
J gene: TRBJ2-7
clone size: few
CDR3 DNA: TGTGCCAGCAGCCAAGTCAGGTTCGAGCAGTACTTC
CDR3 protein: CASSQVRFEQYF

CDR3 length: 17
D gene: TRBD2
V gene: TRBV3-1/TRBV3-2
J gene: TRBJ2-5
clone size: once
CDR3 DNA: TGTGCCAGCAGCCAAGAGAGGCTAGCGGGGGGGGGAGAGACCCAGTACTTC
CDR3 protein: CASSQERLAGGGETQYF

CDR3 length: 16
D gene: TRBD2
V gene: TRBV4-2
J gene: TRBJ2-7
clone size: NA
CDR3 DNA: TGTGCCAGCAGCCGGAACCTAGCGGGAGATCTAGGCGAGCAGTACTTC
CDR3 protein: CASSRNLAGDLGEQYF

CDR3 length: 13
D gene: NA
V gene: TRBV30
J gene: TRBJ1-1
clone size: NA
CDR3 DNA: TGTGCCTGGAGTAAAGGGGTTAACACTGAAGCTTTCTTT
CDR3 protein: CAWSKGVNTEAFF